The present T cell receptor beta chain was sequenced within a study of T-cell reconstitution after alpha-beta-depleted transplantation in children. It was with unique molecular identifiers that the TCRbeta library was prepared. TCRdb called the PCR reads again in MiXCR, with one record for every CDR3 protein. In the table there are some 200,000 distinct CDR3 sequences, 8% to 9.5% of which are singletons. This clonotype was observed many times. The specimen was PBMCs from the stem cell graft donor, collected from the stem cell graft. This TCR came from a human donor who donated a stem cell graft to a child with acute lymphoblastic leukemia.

The CDR3 DNA reads as TGTGCCACCTGGGACCCCGCGGGTGGAGGCACCGGGGAGCTGTTTTTT. Translated, it gives CATWDPAGGGTGELFF. The chain is built from TRBV15 and TRBJ2-2, with D perhaps matching TRBD1 or TRBD2 (5 bases each). This CDR3 has 16 amino acids. The V and J ends lost 8 bases and 4 bases respectively, with 20 bases between them. The germline V gene encodes CDR1 LNHNV and CDR2 YYDKDF (reference sequence).